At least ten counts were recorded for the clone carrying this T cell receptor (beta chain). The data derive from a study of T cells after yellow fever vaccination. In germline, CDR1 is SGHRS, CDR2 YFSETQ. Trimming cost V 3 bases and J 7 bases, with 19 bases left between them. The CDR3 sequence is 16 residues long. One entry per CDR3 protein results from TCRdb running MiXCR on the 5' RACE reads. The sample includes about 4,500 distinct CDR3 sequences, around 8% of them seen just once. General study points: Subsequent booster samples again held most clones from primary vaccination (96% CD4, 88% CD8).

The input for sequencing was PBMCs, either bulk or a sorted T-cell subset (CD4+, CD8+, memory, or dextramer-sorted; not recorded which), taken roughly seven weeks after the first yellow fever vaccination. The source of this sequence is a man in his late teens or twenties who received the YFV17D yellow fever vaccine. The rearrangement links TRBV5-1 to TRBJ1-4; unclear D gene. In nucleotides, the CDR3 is TGCGCCAGCAGCTGGACGGGAGCCGGCGTCGGTGAAAAACTGTTTTTT. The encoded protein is CASSWTGAGVGEKLFF. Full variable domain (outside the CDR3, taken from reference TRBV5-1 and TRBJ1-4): KAGVTQTPRYLIKTRGQQVTLSCSPISGHRSVSWYQQTPGQGLQFLFEYFSETQRNKGNFPGRFSGRQFSNSRSEMNVSTLELGDSALYLCASSWTGAGVGEKLFFGSGTQLSVL.